The following is a T cell receptor beta chain sequence with its context. This sample is drawn from a study of control samples from healthy donors and cancer patients. The protocol was immunoSEQ multiplex PCR, while the TCRdb copy is restricted to in-frame clones and leaves out a portion. The sample has some 130,000 clones, roughly 92% seen once. The J segment lost 5 bases and the V segment lost 6 bases, leaving 14 bases of the junction unmatched. Germline V gives CDR1 MNHEY, CDR2 SMNVEV (reference sequence). This CDR3 comprises 16 residues. The chain recombines TRBV27 with TRBJ1-2; 8 bases are shared with TRBD1. The sample was blood. The TCR originated in a man in his late teens or twenties in good health. CDR3 in DNA: TGTGCCAGCAGACGACATACAGGGGGATTGCGGTATGGCTACACCTTC. Encoded protein: CASRRHTGGLRYGYTF.